The 23 T cell receptor beta chains listed next were all sequenced from one sample in a study of T cell responses to AZD1222 COVID-19 vaccine. Clones were read by immunoSEQ multiplex PCR, and TCRdb kept only the in-frame ones, dropping some. The sample has roughly 130,000 clones, 88% seen once. The sequences come from peripheral blood, collected on day 0 of AZD1222 vaccination. Receptor source: an adult in good health.

The chain joins TRBV2 to TRBJ1-1, with D possibly matching TRBD1 (5 bases). In germline, CDR1 is SNHLY, CDR2 FYNNEI. Between the trimmed V and J ends, which lost 8 bases and 3 bases, there was a span of 19 bases. CDR3 length: 15 residues. The CDR3 nucleotides are TGTGCCAGCCCAAGGGCGGGGGAGTTGGACACTGAAGCTTTCTTT. It yields the protein CASPRAGELDTEAFF.

As to this clone: The junction shows a germline mismatch at one end, possibly a read error. The V call is TRBV6-2 or TRBV6-3, the J call TRBJ1-1; no definite D call. The CDR3 consists of 13 residues. Germline CDR1 reads MNHEY; CDR2 reads SVGEGT. DNA of the CDR3: TGTGCCAGCAGGTACTCGCCGGGCACTGAAGCTTTCTTT. It encodes CASRYSPGTEAFF.

DNA of the CDR3: TGTGCCAGCAGCTTGGCCTCGCAGGGGGGCACTGAAGCTTTCTTT. Protein product: CASSLASQGGTEAFF. The V and J genes are TRBV5-4 and TRBJ1-1; 7 nucleotides align to TRBD1. Germline V lookup: CDR1 SGHNT, CDR2 YYREEE (reference sequence). With V trimmed by 0 bases and J by 4 bases, 6 bases remained unmatched. This CDR3 spans 15 amino acids.

V gene TRBV6-5 combines with J gene TRBJ2-5; D assignment may be TRBD1 or TRBD2 (5 bases each). The V gene lost 6 bases and the J gene lost 5 bases, with 19 bases spanning the gap. Germline V gene lookup returns CDR1 MNHEY and CDR2 SVGAGI. CDR3 length: 15 amino acids. The CDR3 loop is CASRFRTGKGETQYF. CDR3 in DNA: TGTGCCAGCAGATTCAGGACGGGAAAGGGGGAGACCCAGTACTTC.

The J gene is TRBJ1-2, the V gene TRBV9; 7 nucleotides line up with TRBD1. V was clipped by 0 bases and J by 4 bases; unmatched bases: 6. The CDR3 contains 15 residues. CDR1 SGDLS and CDR2 YYNGEE come from the germline V gene. The CDR3 sequence: CASSVGGTVSYGYTF. The DNA for the CDR3 is TGTGCCAGCAGCGTAGGGGGGACAGTGAGCTATGGCTACACCTTC.

This rearrangement joins TRBV27 to TRBJ1-5; weak D call: TRBD1 (5 bases). The CDR3 length is 14 residues. V lost 8 bases to trimming and J lost 4 bases, with 15 bases between them. Germline CDR1 reads MNHEY; CDR2 reads SMNVEV (reference sequence). In DNA, the CDR3 is TGTGCCAGCTCCCGCGGGGCTGTGAATCAGCCCCAGCATTTT. Protein: CASSRGAVNQPQHF.

V is TRBV27 and J is TRBJ1-2, with unresolved D. V lost 6 bases, J lost 8 bases, and 19 bases lay in between. This CDR3 contains 14 residues. Germline CDR1 MNHEY, CDR2 SMNVEV (reference sequence). CDR3 sequence: CASSNPSLGYGYTF. The DNA for the CDR3 is TGTGCCAGCAGCAACCCATCACTCGGGTACGGCTACACCTTC.

V gene TRBV23-1 combines with J gene TRBJ1-3; a weak D match, TRBD1 (5 bases). TRBV23-1 is flagged as an ORF with uncertain function. Trimming pared 0 bases from V and 0 bases from J, leaving 21 bases between. The length of the CDR3 is 20 residues. The CDR3 region is CASSQSKASEGKTSGNTIYF. The CDR3 coding sequence is TGCGCCAGCAGTCAATCGAAAGCCAGTGAGGGGAAAACCTCTGGAAACACCATATATTTT.

V and J are TRBV5-5 and TRBJ2-1; D uncertain. The CDR3 extends over 15 amino acids. In germline, CDR1 is SGHKS, CDR2 YYEKEE (reference sequence). Trimming cost V 2 bases and J 4 bases, with 13 bases left between them. CDR3 in amino acids: CASSLTAYTYNEQFF. DNA for the CDR3: TGTGCCAGCAGCTTAACAGCGTACACGTACAATGAGCAGTTCTTC.

The chain has TRBV11-2 and TRBJ2-7, with 9 bases fitting TRBD1. The germline V gene encodes CDR1 SGHAT and CDR2 FQNNGV. CDR3 size: 15 residues. V dropped 0 bases and J dropped 6; count of bases not matched to a gene: 6. The CDR3 sequence is CASSLDRDRDREQYF. The DNA for the CDR3 is TGTGCCAGCAGCTTAGATCGGGACAGGGATCGCGAGCAGTACTTC.

This clone was observed once. The chain is built from TRBV19 and TRBJ1-1; possibly TRBD1 for D (5 bases). CDR3 length: 13 residues. Trimming took 3 bases from V and 11 from J, leaving 16 bases between them. Germline values: CDR1 LNHDA, CDR2 SQIVND (reference sequence). DNA for the CDR3: TGTGCCAGTAGTATCGGGGGACGAGGGACCGCTTTCTTT. Residues: CASSIGGRGTAFF.

V is TRBV6-5 and J is TRBJ1-4, with D uncertain. Trimming removed 5 bases from V and 7 bases from J, with 14 bases in between. This CDR3 has 14 amino acids. Germline CDR1 and CDR2: MNHEY and SVGAGI. CDR3 sequence (DNA): TGTGCCAGCAGTAGAGGAGGGTCTGGTGAAAAACTGTTTTTT. Translation gives CASSRGGSGEKLFF.

V and J are TRBV5-1 and TRBJ2-4, with D perhaps matching TRBD1 or TRBD2 (5 bases each). The CDR3 contains 17 residues. From germline, CDR1 is SGHRS and CDR2 YFSETQ. The germline V and J ends were trimmed by 0 bases and 0 bases, with 13 bases remaining between them. The CDR3 DNA reads as TGCGCCAGCAGCTTGGAGGGCAGGGAGCTAGCCAAAAACATTCAGTACTTC. Translating it yields CASSLEGRELAKNIQYF.

The chain is built from TRBV9 and TRBJ2-1, with 10 bases identical to TRBD2. The germline V gene encodes CDR1 SGDLS and CDR2 YYNGEE. Germline trimming cut 0 bases from V and 8 bases from J; bases unmatched to any gene: 5. CDR3 length: 15 residues. CDR3: CASSVGLAGNHEQFF. The CDR3 nucleotides are TGTGCCAGCAGCGTAGGACTAGCGGGTAACCATGAGCAGTTCTTC.

The CDR3 coding sequence is TGTGCCAGCCTCAAAGAGGGGTACACTGAAGCTTTCTTT. It encodes CASLKEGYTEAFF. This chain uses TRBV6-1 with TRBJ1-1; D possibly corresponds to TRBD1 (5 bases). The CDR3 runs 13 residues. V was shortened by 8 bases and J by 3 bases, with 13 bases between the two germline ends. Germline V gene data show CDR1 as MNHNS and CDR2 as SASEGT.

The CDR3 protein is CASSLVMSREDTQYF. CDR3 nucleotides: TGCGCCAGCAGCTTGGTGATGTCACGGGAAGATACGCAGTATTTT. J is TRBJ2-3 and V is TRBV5-1, with a possible D match to TRBD2 (5 bases). V was cut by 0 bases and J by 5 bases, with 13 bases left in between. CDR3 length: 15 amino acids. CDR1 is SGHRS, CDR2 YFSETQ, per germline.

The rearrangement links TRBV19 to TRBJ2-3, with D possibly being TRBD1 (7 bases). Trimming removed 9 bases from V and 1 base from J, with 14 bases in between. Germline V gene lookup returns CDR1 LNHDA and CDR2 SQIVND (reference sequence). CDR3 size: 14 residues. The CDR3 DNA is TGTGCCAGCCTCCGCAGGGGGGGCACAGATACGCAGTATTTT. Its protein is CASLRRGGTDTQYF.

This chain joins TRBV10-3 and TRBJ2-7; a weak D match, TRBD2 (7 bases). The CDR3 is made up of 15 amino acids. V was pared by 5 bases and J by 4 bases, with 18 bases between. Germline lookup yields CDR1 ENHRY and CDR2 SYGVKD. CDR3 in amino acids: CAISYEGGSHYEQYF. CDR3 coding DNA: TGTGCCATCAGTTATGAGGGGGGGAGTCATTACGAGCAGTACTTC.

The chain combines TRBV6-5 with TRBJ1-5; D is undetermined. Germline V gives CDR1 MNHEY, CDR2 SVGAGI. V gave up 8 bases and J gave up 0 bases, with 11 bases separating them. The CDR3 loop spans 14 amino acids. Here the CDR3 reads CASGQVDSNQPQHF. The CDR3, as DNA: TGTGCCAGCGGTCAGGTAGATAGCAATCAGCCCCAGCATTTT.

J is TRBJ1-3 and V is TRBV14, with unresolved D. V was pared by 1 base and J by 0 bases, with 4 bases between. Germline CDR1 reads SGHDN; CDR2 reads FVKESK. The CDR3 is 14 residues long. This chain's CDR3 is CASSQGFSGNTIYF. CDR3 in DNA: TGTGCCAGCAGCCAAGGTTTCTCTGGAAACACCATATATTTT.

This clone was recorded once. The chain recombines TRBV6-5 with TRBJ2-4; 7 bases fit TRBD1. Germline assignment: CDR1 MNHEY and CDR2 SVGAGI. The CDR3 has 15 residues. Losses at the gene ends were 10 bases for V and 3 bases for J; bases not matched to a gene: 12. The CDR3 DNA sequence: TGTGCCACGACCCTCCAGGGGGTAGTCAAAAACATTCAGTACTTC. Residues: CATTLQGVVKNIQYF.

The chain combines TRBV5-4 with TRBJ2-7, with D perhaps matching TRBD2 (6 bases). CDR3 size: 15 residues. The V and J ends lost 0 bases and 6 bases respectively, with 16 bases between them. The germline V gene has CDR1 SGHNT and CDR2 YYREEE (reference sequence). CDR3 DNA: TGTGCCAGCAGCTTGGGGTGGGGGGTAATGAGCGAGCAGTACTTC. Its protein is CASSLGWGVMSEQYF.

This clone has just a few counts. The sample holds other DNA sequences that translate to the same CDR3. V is TRBV20-1 and J is TRBJ1-1; D gene ambiguous. V was trimmed by 4 bases and J by 0 bases, leaving 3 bases between them. The CDR3 has 11 residues. Germline V gives CDR1 DFQATT, CDR2 SNEGSKA (reference sequence). This CDR3 reads CSAKVNTEAFF. CDR3 sequence (DNA): TGCAGTGCTAAAGTGAACACTGAAGCTTTCTTT.